The clone carrying this T cell receptor (beta chain) was observed a few times. The antigen is undetermined. These data belong to a study of memory CD4+ T cells and cytomegalovirus serostatus. At the level of the study: Of the healthy Belgian adults, 9 were CMV seropositive and around 22 seronegative. Study-level findings and limits: Of about 150 reported CMV TCRbeta sequences, roughly 70 were found in memory CD4+ repertoires. The CMV-associated TCR signature appears largely within the CD4+ memory repertoire.

The V end lost 0 bases, the J end lost 2 bases, and 1 base lay between the germline ends. Per germline, CDR1 SGDLS and CDR2 YYNGEE. The CDR3 has 12 residues. Single viable CD3+CD4+CD8-CD45RO+ cells were sorted as the memory CD4+ T cells. CD4+ T cells were isolated by positive magnetic selection. Measured with immunoSEQ multiplex PCR; TCRdb has only the in-frame clones, and not every one. This table has around 53,000 clones, roughly 80% appearing once. This sequence joins TRBV9 and TRBJ2-3, with D uncertain. Material: memory CD4+ T cells from blood. The clonotype originates from an adult in good health and CMV-seronegative. The CDR3 spells CASSVDTDTQYF. DNA for the CDR3: TGTGCCAGCAGCGTAGACACAGATACGCAGTATTTT.